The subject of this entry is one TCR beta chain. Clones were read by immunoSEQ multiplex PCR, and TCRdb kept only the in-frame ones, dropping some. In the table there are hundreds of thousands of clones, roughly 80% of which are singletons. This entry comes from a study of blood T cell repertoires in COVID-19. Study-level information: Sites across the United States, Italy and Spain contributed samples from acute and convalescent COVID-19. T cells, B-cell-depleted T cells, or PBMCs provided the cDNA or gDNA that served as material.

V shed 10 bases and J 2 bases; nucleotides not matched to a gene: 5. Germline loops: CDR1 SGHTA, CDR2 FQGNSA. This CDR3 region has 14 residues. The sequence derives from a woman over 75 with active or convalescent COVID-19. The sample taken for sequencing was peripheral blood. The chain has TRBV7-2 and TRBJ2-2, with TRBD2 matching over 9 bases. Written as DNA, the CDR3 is TGTGCCAATCTAGCGGGATCAAACACCGGGGAGCTGTTTTTT. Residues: CANLAGSNTGELFF.